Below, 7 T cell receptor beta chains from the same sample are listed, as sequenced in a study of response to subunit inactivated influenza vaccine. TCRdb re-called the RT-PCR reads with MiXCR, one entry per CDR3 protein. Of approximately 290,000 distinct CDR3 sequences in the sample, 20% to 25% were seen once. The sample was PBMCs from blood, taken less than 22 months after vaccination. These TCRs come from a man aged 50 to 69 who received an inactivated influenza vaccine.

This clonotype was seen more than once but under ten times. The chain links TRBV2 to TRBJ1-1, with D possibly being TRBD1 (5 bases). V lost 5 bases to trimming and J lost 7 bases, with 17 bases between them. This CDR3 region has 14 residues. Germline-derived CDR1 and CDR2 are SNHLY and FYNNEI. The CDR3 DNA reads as TGTGCCAGCAGTCACCCAGACAGACTTGATGAAGCTTTCTTT. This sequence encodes CASSHPDRLDEAFF.

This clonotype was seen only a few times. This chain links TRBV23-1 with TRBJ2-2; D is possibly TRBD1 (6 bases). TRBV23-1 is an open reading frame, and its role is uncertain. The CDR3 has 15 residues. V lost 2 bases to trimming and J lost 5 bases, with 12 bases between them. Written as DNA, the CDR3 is TGCGCCAGCAGTCAACCGGACAGTTTAACCGGGGAGCTGTTTTTT. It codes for CASSQPDSLTGELFF.

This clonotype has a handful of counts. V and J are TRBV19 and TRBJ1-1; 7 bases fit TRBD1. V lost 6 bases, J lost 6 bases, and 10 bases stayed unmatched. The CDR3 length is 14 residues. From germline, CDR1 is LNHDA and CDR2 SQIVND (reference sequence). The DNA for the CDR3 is TGTGCCAGTAGCCCAGGACAGGCGAGGGCTGAAGCTTTCTTT. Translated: CASSPGQARAEAFF.

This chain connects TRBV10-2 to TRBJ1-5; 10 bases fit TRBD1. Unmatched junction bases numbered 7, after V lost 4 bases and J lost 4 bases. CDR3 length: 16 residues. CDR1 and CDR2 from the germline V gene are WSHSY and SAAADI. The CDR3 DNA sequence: TGCGCCAGCAGTGGGGGAGACAGGGGGCGAAATCAGCCCCAGCATTTT. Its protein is CASSGGDRGRNQPQHF.

As DNA, the CDR3 is TGTGCCAGCAGCCAAGGCGAAAGCCGCACAGATACGCAGTATTTT. This translates into CASSQGESRTDTQYF. The chain uses TRBV4-2 and TRBJ2-3; D uncertain. The germline V gene has CDR1 LGHNA and CDR2 YNFKEQ. This CDR3 contains 15 residues. The germline V and J ends were trimmed by 1 base and 1 base, with 9 bases remaining between them.

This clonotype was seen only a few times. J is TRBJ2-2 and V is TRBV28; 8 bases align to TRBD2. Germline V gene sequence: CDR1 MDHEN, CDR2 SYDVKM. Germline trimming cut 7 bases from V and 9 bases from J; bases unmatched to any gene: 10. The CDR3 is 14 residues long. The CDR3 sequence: CASTQGGRFWELFF. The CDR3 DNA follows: TGTGCCAGCACTCAGGGCGGGAGGTTCTGGGAGCTGTTTTTT.

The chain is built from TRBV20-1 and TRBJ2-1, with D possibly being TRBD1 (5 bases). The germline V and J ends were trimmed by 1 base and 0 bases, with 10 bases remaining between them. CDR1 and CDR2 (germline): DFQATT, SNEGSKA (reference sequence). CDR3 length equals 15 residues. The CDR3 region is CSARATVGSYNEQFF. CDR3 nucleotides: TGCAGTGCTAGAGCGACAGTCGGCTCCTACAATGAGCAGTTCTTC.